The 27 T cell receptor beta chains reported below all come from one sample, sequenced in a study of cytomegalovirus exposure and HLA in healthy donors. Measured with immunoSEQ multiplex PCR; TCRdb has only the in-frame clones, and not every one. The data show about 140,000 clones, roughly 86% seen once. Sequencing was carried out using PBMCs. The receptors were sampled from a young man in good health and CMV-seropositive.

This clone turned up a few times. The chain combines TRBV27 with TRBJ2-7; no clear D. From germline, CDR1 is MNHEY and CDR2 SMNVEV (reference sequence). V shed 2 bases and J shed 3 bases, with 14 bases lying between them. This CDR3 comprises 15 residues. The CDR3 is CASSLRSTDLYEQYF. As DNA, the CDR3 is TGTGCCAGCAGTTTACGGTCCACAGACCTCTACGAGCAGTACTTC.

The chain has TRBV5-1 and TRBJ2-7, with TRBD2 identical over 12 bases. V lost 0 bases and J lost 6; bases outside the gene matches: 7. The CDR3 totals 16 residues. CDR1 and CDR2 (germline): SGHRS, YFSETQ. The CDR3 protein is CASSLAGLAGHGEQYF. DNA for the CDR3: TGCGCCAGCAGCTTGGCCGGACTAGCGGGGCATGGCGAGCAGTACTTC.

This clone was seen just once. The genes are TRBV13 and TRBJ2-7; 8 nucleotides align to TRBD1. CDR1 and CDR2 (germline): PRHDT, FYEKMQ (reference sequence). This CDR3 has 14 residues. V lost 5 bases to trimming and J lost 1 base; unmatched junction nucleotides: 4. The DNA of the CDR3 is TGTGCCAGCAGCCCGCGGGACAGGTCCTACGAGCAGTACTTC. Translation gives CASSPRDRSYEQYF.

The gene calls are TRBV5-4 and TRBJ1-4; D may be TRBD1 (6 bases). Germline lookup yields CDR1 SGHNT and CDR2 YYREEE (reference sequence). CDR3 length equals 14 residues. Trimming shortened V by 2 bases and J by 2 bases, and 7 bases separated the two germline ends. CDR3 in DNA: TGTGCCAGCAGCTTAGGACAGACTAATGAAAAACTGTTTTTT. Its translation: CASSLGQTNEKLFF.

The chain carries TRBV2 and TRBJ1-2, with 9 bases lining up with TRBD1. Per the germline V gene, CDR1 is SNHLY and CDR2 is FYNNEI. V gave up 6 bases and J gave up 4 bases; unmatched junction bases: 3. The CDR3 loop spans 13 amino acids. The CDR3 DNA sequence: TGTGCCAGCAGGGGGACAGGGAGCTATGGCTACACCTTC. It is translated as CASRGTGSYGYTF.

The CDR3 sequence is CASSGRAANYGYTF. The CDR3 bases are TGCGCCAGCAGCGGGAGGGCAGCTAACTATGGCTACACCTTC. The rearrangement links TRBV5-1 to TRBJ1-2; D unclear. This CDR3 has 14 residues. Germline CDR1 is SGHRS and CDR2 is YFSETQ. Trimming removed 4 bases at V and 0 bases at J, with 10 bases between. Looking up the rest from reference TRBV5-1 and TRBJ1-2 gives the full variable domain: KAGVTQTPRYLIKTRGQQVTLSCSPISGHRSVSWYQQTPGQGLQFLFEYFSETQRNKGNFPGRFSGRQFSNSRSEMNVSTLELGDSALYLCASSGRAANYGYTFGSGTRLTVV.

The chain joins TRBV5-1 to TRBJ2-7; 7 bases fit TRBD1. CDR1 is SGHRS, CDR2 YFSETQ, per germline. V dropped 4 bases and J dropped 4; count of bases not matched to a gene: 11. The CDR3 contains 15 residues. The CDR3 coding sequence is TGCGCCAGCAGCCCTAAATCCAGGGGGTATTACGAGCAGTACTTC. It specifies CASSPKSRGYYEQYF. Supplemented by reference TRBV5-1 and TRBJ2-7, the full variable domain reads KAGVTQTPRYLIKTRGQQVTLSCSPISGHRSVSWYQQTPGQGLQFLFEYFSETQRNKGNFPGRFSGRQFSNSRSEMNVSTLELGDSALYLCASSPKSRGYYEQYFGPGTRLTVT.

J is TRBJ1-2 and V is TRBV21-1. TRBV21-1 is shown as a pseudogene. This CDR3 region has 15 residues. DNA of the CDR3: TGTGCCAGCAGCGAGCTCTGGCGGAGTAACTATGGCTACACCTTC. Amino acid sequence: CASSELWRSNYGYTF.

The CDR3 DNA reads TGTGCCAGCAGCGTTGGACTAGGGGGGTACAATGAGCAGTTCTTC. It yields the protein CASSVGLGGYNEQFF. The chain has TRBV9 and TRBJ2-1, with D possibly matching TRBD2 (7 bases). V was pared by 2 bases and J by 4 bases, with 13 bases between. The CDR3 is 15 amino acids. The germline V gene encodes CDR1 SGDLS and CDR2 YYNGEE.

The chain recombines TRBV10-1 with TRBJ2-1, with a weak D call TRBD1 (6 bases). Looked up from germline, CDR1 is WNHNN and CDR2 is SYGVQD (reference sequence). CDR3 size: 13 residues. V lost 6 bases and J lost 4, with 10 bases in between. CDR3: CASSGTLYNEQFF. The CDR3 coding sequence is TGCGCCAGCAGCGGGACACTTTACAATGAGCAGTTCTTC.

The gene calls are TRBV9 and TRBJ1-2; tentatively, D is TRBD1 (5 bases). This CDR3 comprises 15 residues. V gave up 1 base and J gave up 4 bases, with 14 bases separating them. Germline CDR1 SGDLS, CDR2 YYNGEE. CDR3 nucleotide sequence: TGTGCCAGCAGCGTACGGCAGGGAGGAAGCTATGGCTACACCTTC. This translates into CASSVRQGGSYGYTF.

The chain carries TRBV5-1 and TRBJ1-2; D call uncertain. This CDR3 is built from 15 residues. Trimming removed 4 bases at V and 4 bases at J, with 17 bases between. CDR1 and CDR2 from the germline V gene are SGHRS and YFSETQ. DNA of the CDR3: TGCGCCAGCAGCCTTGAGGCAGACTTCTCCTATGGCTACACCTTC. Encoded protein: CASSLEADFSYGYTF. Drawing the rest from reference TRBV5-1 and TRBJ1-2, the complete variable domain is KAGVTQTPRYLIKTRGQQVTLSCSPISGHRSVSWYQQTPGQGLQFLFEYFSETQRNKGNFPGRFSGRQFSNSRSEMNVSTLELGDSALYLCASSLEADFSYGYTFGSGTRLTVV.

The chain links TRBV15 to TRBJ1-5; no clear D gene. Germline CDR1 is LNHNV and CDR2 is YYDKDF (reference sequence). V was shortened by 5 bases and J by 3 bases, with 8 bases between the two germline ends. The CDR3 is 13 amino acids. The CDR3, as DNA: TGTGCCACCAGCGGGCTGTTCAATCAGCCCCAGCATTTT. Protein sequence: CATSGLFNQPQHF.

The DNA for the CDR3 is TGTGCCAGCAGCTTCGCGACGGGGAGGCCCCTCGAGCAGTACTTC. Its translation: CASSFATGRPLEQYF. The chain links TRBV7-2 to TRBJ2-7; TRBD2 is a possible D gene (6 bases). CDR3 size: 15 residues. The V gene lost 3 bases and the J gene lost 6 bases, with 18 bases spanning the gap. The V gene's germline CDR1 is SGHTA and CDR2 FQGNSA.

The gene calls are TRBV10-3 and TRBJ2-1; TRBD2 agrees at 7 bases. Trimming cost V 3 bases and J 5 bases; bases outside gene matches: 7. The CDR3 has 15 residues. Germline values: CDR1 ENHRY, CDR2 SYGVKD. The CDR3 coding sequence is TGTGCCATCAGTGATAGGGCTAGCGGTGACAATGAGCAGTTCTTC. Its protein product is CAISDRASGDNEQFF.

The chain recombines TRBV28 with TRBJ2-1; perhaps TRBD1 as D (6 bases). V lost 2 bases and J lost 10, with 15 bases in between. In germline, CDR1 is MDHEN, CDR2 SYDVKM. The CDR3 totals 14 residues. CDR3 DNA: TGTGCCAGCAGTTTAAGGGTAGGGGGTTTCGAGCAGTTCTTC. This codes for CASSLRVGGFEQFF.

The V gene is TRBV6-4, the J gene TRBJ2-1, with D possibly being TRBD2 (5 bases). Deletions cut 2 bases from V and 6 bases from J, with 14 bases between. The CDR3 spans 15 residues. Germline V CDR1 and CDR2: MRHNA, SNTAGT. The CDR3 sequence is CASSDRASPGNEQFF. CDR3 sequence (DNA): TGTGCCAGCAGTGACAGGGCTAGCCCCGGCAATGAGCAGTTCTTC.

The chain uses TRBV27 and TRBJ1-2; TRBD1 is a possible D gene (5 bases). The CDR3 spans 14 residues. Trimming left V 6 bases short and J 5 bases short, with 16 bases between. CDR1 and CDR2 from the germline V gene are MNHEY and SMNVEV (reference sequence). This CDR3 is CASSFTQVRYGYTF. The CDR3 DNA reads as TGTGCCAGCAGCTTCACACAGGTGAGGTATGGCTACACCTTC.

This clone was found once. This sequence joins TRBV19 and TRBJ2-5; no firm D call. V was trimmed by 1 base and J by 5 bases, leaving 14 bases between them. The CDR3 extends over 15 amino acids. The germline V gene encodes CDR1 LNHDA and CDR2 SQIVND (reference sequence). Here the CDR3 DNA reads TGTGCCAGTAGTATAGCATCCCAGCCCAGGGAGACCCAGTACTTC. Translation: CASSIASQPRETQYF.

This chain joins TRBV28 and TRBJ1-2; D not resolved. The germline CDR1 and CDR2 sequences are MDHEN and SYDVKM. V gave up 8 bases and J gave up 7 bases, with 17 bases separating them. The CDR3 loop spans 13 amino acids. The CDR3: CASSEESRGGYTF. For the CDR3, the DNA is TGTGCCAGCTCCGAGGAAAGTCGCGGTGGCTACACCTTC.

The rearrangement uses TRBV19 and TRBJ1-2, with D tentatively TRBD1 (5 bases). CDR1 and CDR2 (germline): LNHDA, SQIVND (reference sequence). V dropped 6 bases and J dropped 5 bases, with 10 bases sitting between them. The length of the CDR3 is 12 residues. CDR3 bases: TGTGCCAGTAGGAGCGCAGGGTATGGCTACACCTTC. Amino acids: CASRSAGYGYTF.

This clone was recorded only once. V gene TRBV30 combines with J gene TRBJ2-2; a weak D match, TRBD2 (5 bases). This CDR3 contains 15 residues. The V end was cut by 0 bases, the J end by 5 bases, with 13 bases between. Germline V gene lookup returns CDR1 GTSNPN and CDR2 SVGIG (reference sequence). The CDR3 nucleotides are TGTGCCTGGAGTGTACCCCCCTCGGGGACCGGGGAGCTGTTTTTT. Translated, it gives CAWSVPPSGTGELFF.

The sample holds one count of this clone. The rearrangement joins TRBV6-1 to TRBJ1-1; 8 nucleotides agree with TRBD1. This CDR3 region has 14 residues. Germline V gene data show CDR1 as MNHNS and CDR2 as SASEGT. The trim removed 6 bases at V and 10 bases at J, leaving 13 bases unmatched. In DNA, the CDR3 is TGTGCCAGCAGCGGATATCGGACAGGGATTGGAGCTTTCTTT. Protein product: CASSGYRTGIGAFF.

The chain couples TRBV6-5 to TRBJ1-1; D is perhaps TRBD1 (5 bases). The CDR3 is 14 residues long. Germline loops: CDR1 MNHEY, CDR2 SVGAGI. Trimming pared 7 bases from V and 1 base from J, leaving 13 bases between. The CDR3 sequence is CASIQGTANTEAFF. In DNA, the CDR3 is TGTGCCAGCATTCAAGGGACTGCGAACACTGAAGCTTTCTTT.

The V call is TRBV19, the J call TRBJ2-6, with D uncertain. Germline V gene sequence: CDR1 LNHDA, CDR2 SQIVND (reference sequence). Trimming removed 7 bases from V and 0 bases from J, with 13 bases in between. This CDR3 is 16 amino acids long. CDR3 bases: TGTGCCAGTAACCCCGACACCCTCTCTGGGGCCAACGTCCTGACTTTC. Protein product: CASNPDTLSGANVLTF.

With regard to this clone: Other nucleotide sequences from this sample produce the same CDR3. CDR3 residues: CASSLAGGYTEAFF. DNA of the CDR3: TGCGCCAGCAGCTTGGCGGGGGGCTACACTGAAGCTTTCTTT. The chain has TRBV5-1 and TRBJ1-1; D perhaps matches TRBD1 (6 bases). Trimming shortened V by 0 bases and J by 3 bases, and 9 bases separated the two germline ends. In germline, CDR1 is SGHRS, CDR2 YFSETQ. The CDR3 contains 14 residues.

In nucleotides, the CDR3 is TGCGCCAGCAGCTTGGAGCCGGGAGCCTACCTGGGGGAGACCCAGTACTTC. Protein product: CASSLEPGAYLGETQYF. The chain joins TRBV5-1 to TRBJ2-5; a weak D match, TRBD2 (6 bases). Germline CDR1 and CDR2: SGHRS and YFSETQ. The V end lost 0 bases, the J end lost 5 bases, and 20 bases lay between the germline ends. The CDR3 is made up of 17 amino acids.